The table lists the clone carrying this TCR beta chain with a few counts. Its antigen is as yet unknown. The data stem from a study of early T cells in non-severe SARS-CoV-2 infection. Looking at the study overall: Sequenced material consisted of bulk RNA (from unsorted whole blood), and chains were unpaired. Study observations and caveats: Matches to VDJdb favored anti-spike CD8 responses and missed private and CD4 specificities.

The CDR3 is 15 residues long. Germline V CDR1 and CDR2: SGHAT, FQNNGV. Trimming at V came to 5 bases and at J to 4 bases, leaving 7 bases not matched to a gene. The protocol attached unique molecular identifiers to individual cDNA molecules. One entry per CDR3 protein results from TCRdb running MiXCR on the 5' RACE reads. The sample has about 99,000 distinct CDR3 sequences, roughly 17% seen once. This receptor was identified in an adult who was a healthcare worker with PCR-confirmed SARS-CoV-2 infection or an uninfected control (not recorded which). The sample comprised whole blood. The rearrangement joins TRBV11-2 to TRBJ2-1; 8 bases align to TRBD1. This chain's CDR3 is CASSLGQGVYNEQFF. The DNA of the CDR3 is TGTGCCAGCAGCCTCGGACAGGGCGTTTACAATGAGCAGTTCTTC. Combining the CDR3 with reference TRBV11-2 and TRBJ2-1 gives the whole variable domain EAGVAQSPRYKIIEKRQSVAFWCNPISGHATLYWYQQILGQGPKLLIQFQNNGVVDDSQLPKDRFSAERLKGVDSTLKIQPAKLEDSAVYLCASSLGQGVYNEQFFGPGTRLTVL.